The source of this T cell receptor (beta chain) is a study of CD8 T cells in Susac syndrome (dated by TCRdb to between 2018 and 2020). At the level of the whole study: Whether CD8+ T cell activation and differentiation in Susac syndrome was antigen driven was tested using repertoire sequencing.

The paper as a whole reports these results and caveats: The number of individuals in the TCR sequencing and HLA analysis was acknowledged as relatively small.

CDR3 length: 16 amino acids, cysteine to phenylalanine. The read is trimmed to its CDR3 DNA, 48 bases read in frame from base 1. Trimming removed 1 base from V and 3 bases from J, leaving 14 bases between the germline ends. Looking up the germline V gene yields CDR1 MDHEN and CDR2 SYDVKM. RNA was extracted using the RNeasy kit, and roughly 0.45 to 1 microgram was reverse transcribed with random hexamers. TCR beta CDR3 regions were amplified with the immunoSEQ multiplex PCR assay covering 54 Vbeta and 13 Jbeta segments. PCR amplification bias was corrected using a synthetic template baseline for primer optimization and computational correction. The original methods were these. Reads were annotated to V, D and J genes according to IMGT and were analyzed with immunoSEQ Analyzer, with only productive sequences retained. Clonality was calculated as one minus the Shannon entropy normalized by log2 of the number of productive unique sequences. Public and private clones were assessed among the 100 most prevalent clones of each patient and control. Susac-specific clones were defined as absent from healthy and MS cohorts, over a thousand published viral clones and other ImmuneACCESS disease sequences. TCRdb cleaned the public reads at Q25 with fastp, built clones with MiXCR and kept in-frame beta chains. Each entry is one CDR3 protein sequence, shown with its most common DNA and genes. The V and J calls follow TCRdb's processing rather than the paper's. The sample records around 140,000 distinct CDR3 sequences, approximately 95% of which are singletons. Jointly, the top ten make up over 0.1% of the sample.

A remark on this clonotype: The antigen it recognizes is unknown. Per-base quality was not reported, and no clone a single base away is much larger than it.

Peripheral blood CD8+ and CD4+ T cells from healthy donors, Susac syndrome patients and multiple sclerosis patients were profiled by high-throughput TCR beta sequencing. Treatment-naive patients with stable or active relapsing-remitting disease fulfilling revised McDonald criteria were used as multiple sclerosis controls. Bulk CD8+ and CD4+ T cells were purified by magnetic negative isolation, while CD8+ TEMRA cells were enriched using FACS. Blood was collected in EDTA tubes and processed within 24 hours, with PBMCs isolated through density gradient centrifugation. PBMCs intended for TCR sequencing were frozen in liquid nitrogen and were later thawed in a 37 degrees C water bath. A purity of at least 90% was achieved for sorted or isolated CD4+, CD8+ and CD8+ TEMRA cells.

Here the chain combines TRBV28 and TRBJ2-3; the D gene is possibly TRBD1, with 6 bases matching. Sequenced material: CD4+ T cells from PBMCs. The receptor's source is a human donor with multiple sclerosis. CDR3 sequence: CASSLYLAGATDTQYF. The sequenced DNA: TGTGCCAGCAGTTTATATCTGGCAGGGGCAACAGATACGCAGTATTTT.